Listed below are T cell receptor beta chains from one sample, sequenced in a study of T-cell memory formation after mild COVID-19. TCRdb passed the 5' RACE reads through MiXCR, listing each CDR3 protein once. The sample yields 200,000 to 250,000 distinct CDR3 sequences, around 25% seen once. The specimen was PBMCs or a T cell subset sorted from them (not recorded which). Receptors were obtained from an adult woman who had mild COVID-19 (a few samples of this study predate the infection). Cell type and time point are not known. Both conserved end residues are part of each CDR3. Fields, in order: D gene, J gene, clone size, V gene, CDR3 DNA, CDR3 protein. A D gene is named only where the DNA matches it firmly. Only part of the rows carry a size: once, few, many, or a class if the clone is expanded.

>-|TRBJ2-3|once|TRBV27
TGTGCCAGCAGTTTAACGGGTCAGGGTGCGCAGTATTTT
CASSLTGQGAQYF
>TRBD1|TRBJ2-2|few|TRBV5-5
TGTGCCAGCAGCTGGGCAGGGGGAAACACCGGGGAGCTGTTTTTT
CASSWAGGNTGELFF
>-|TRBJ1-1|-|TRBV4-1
TGCGCCAGCAGCCAGGGGACGAAGACTTTCTTT
CASSQGTKTFF
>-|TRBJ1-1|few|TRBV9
TGTGCCAGCAGCGGCGGGCGGCTCCCTGAAGCTTTCTTT
CASSGGRLPEAFF
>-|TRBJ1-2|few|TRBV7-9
TGTGCCAGCAGCTTTCCGGCAGGGTATGGCTACACCTTC
CASSFPAGYGYTF
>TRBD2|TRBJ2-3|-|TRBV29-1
TGCAGCGCCCTAGCGGATGGAGGGGATACGCAGTATTTT
CSALADGGDTQYF
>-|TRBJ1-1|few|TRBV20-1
TGCAGTGCGCGAGAGGGGGGCGCTGAAGCTTTCTTT
CSAREGGAEAFF
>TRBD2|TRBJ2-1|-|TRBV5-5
TGTGCCAGCAGCTTGGTCCCTAGCGGGGGGCCCTACAATGAGCAGTTCTTC
CASSLVPSGGPYNEQFF
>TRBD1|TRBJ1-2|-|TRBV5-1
TGCGCCAGCAGCTTCGGGACAGGGAACTATGGCTACACCTTC
CASSFGTGNYGYTF
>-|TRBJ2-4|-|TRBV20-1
TGCAGTGCTTCTTTGGGGAGGCGGGCCATTCAGTACTTC
CSASLGRRAIQYF
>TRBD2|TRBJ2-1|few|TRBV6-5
TGTGCCAGCAGTTTTAGCGGGAGTAGGCATGAGCAGTTCTTC
CASSFSGSRHEQFF
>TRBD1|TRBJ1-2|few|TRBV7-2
TGTGCCAGCAGCTTACGCCGGACAGGGGACACTCTTAACTATGGCTACACCTTC
CASSLRRTGDTLNYGYTF
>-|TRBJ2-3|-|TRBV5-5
TGTGCCAGCACCTCGGGACGTATAGCCACAGATACGCAGTATTTT
CASTSGRIATDTQYF
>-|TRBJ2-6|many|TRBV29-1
TGCAGCGTTGCCCGGGACACCGACTCTGGGGCCAACGTCCTGACTTTC
CSVARDTDSGANVLTF
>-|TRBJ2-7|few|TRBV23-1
TGCGCCACCCCGGACAGCTCCTACGAGCAGTACTTC
CATPDSSYEQYF
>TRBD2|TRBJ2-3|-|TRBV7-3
TGTGCCAGCAGCCTCGGACTAGCGGGAGCAGTTTTAAGCACAGATACGCAGTATTTT
CASSLGLAGAVLSTDTQYF
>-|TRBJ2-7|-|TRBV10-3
TGTGCCATCAGTCCCGGCGGAGCCTCCTACGAGCAGTACTTC
CAISPGGASYEQYF
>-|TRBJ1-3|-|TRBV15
TGTGCCACCAGCAAAAAGACAGCAGCCTCTGGAAACACCATATATTTT
CATSKKTAASGNTIYF
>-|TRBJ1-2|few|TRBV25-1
TGTGCCAGCAGTGAAACCTCCTTTAACTATGGCTACACCTTC
CASSETSFNYGYTF
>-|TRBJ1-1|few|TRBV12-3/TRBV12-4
TGTGCCAGCAGCGTAAGGGGGGGTCGGGCTGAAGCTTTCTTT
CASSVRGGRAEAFF
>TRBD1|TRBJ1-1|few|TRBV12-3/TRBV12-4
TGTGCCAGCTCGCGGGACAGGGTGAACACTGAAGCTTTCTTT
CASSRDRVNTEAFF
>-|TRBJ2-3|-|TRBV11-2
TGTGCCACCTCAGTAGGGTATTCACCCCGAGATACGCAGTATTTT
CATSVGYSPRDTQYF
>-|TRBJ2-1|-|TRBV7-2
TGTGCCAGCAGCTTAAACCGGGATGAGCAGTTCTTC
CASSLNRDEQFF
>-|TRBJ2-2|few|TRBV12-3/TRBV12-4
TGTGCCAGCAGTTGGGGGAAGAACACCGGGGAGCTGTTTTTT
CASSWGKNTGELFF
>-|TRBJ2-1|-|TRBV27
TGTGCCAGCAGTTTATCCGACACATACTCCTACAATGAGCAGTTCTTC
CASSLSDTYSYNEQFF
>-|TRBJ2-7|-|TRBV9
TGTGCCAGCAGCGTATCCGGGACTCCTAGCTCCTACGAGCAGTACTTC
CASSVSGTPSSYEQYF
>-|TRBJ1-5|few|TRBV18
TGTGCCAGCTCACCACCGGTAGGCTCCGGGACGGGCAATCAGCCCCAGCATTTT
CASSPPVGSGTGNQPQHF
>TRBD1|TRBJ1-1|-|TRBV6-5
TGTGCCAGCGCCCCCGTGGACAGGGGGTCCGAAGCTTTCTTT
CASAPVDRGSEAFF
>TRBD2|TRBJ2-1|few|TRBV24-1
TGTGCCACCAGTGATGACGGACTAGCGGGTTACAATGAGCAGTTCTTC
CATSDDGLAGYNEQFF
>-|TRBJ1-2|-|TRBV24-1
TGTGCCACCAGTGATTTTGAACAGGGAAATGGCTACACCTTC
CATSDFEQGNGYTF
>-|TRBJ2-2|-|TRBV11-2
TGTGCCAGCAGACTCGGGCATCCAAACACCGGGGAGCTGTTTTTT
CASRLGHPNTGELFF
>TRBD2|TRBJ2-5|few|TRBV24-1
TGTGCCACCAGTGATTCCGGACTAGCGGGAGCCCCGGGGGAGACCCAGTACTTC
CATSDSGLAGAPGETQYF
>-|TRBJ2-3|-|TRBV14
TGTGCCAGCAGCCAAGCACCCTTTTTGACAGGCCGCGGCACAGATACGCAGTATTTT
CASSQAPFLTGRGTDTQYF
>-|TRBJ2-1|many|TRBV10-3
TGTGCCATCAGTGACCCAGGGGCTGAGCAGTTCTTC
CAISDPGAEQFF
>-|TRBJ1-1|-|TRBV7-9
TGTGCCAGCAGCTTCGCATTCATGAACACTGAAGCTTTCTTT
CASSFAFMNTEAFF
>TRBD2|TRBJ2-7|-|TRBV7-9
TGTGCCAGCAGCCCCGGAGCGGGGGCGACCTACGAGCAGTACTTC
CASSPGAGATYEQYF
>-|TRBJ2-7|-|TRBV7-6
TGTGCCAGCAGCTTAGGGTCCCTAACAGACTACGAGCAGTACTTC
CASSLGSLTDYEQYF
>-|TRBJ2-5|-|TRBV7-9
TGTGCCAGCAGCTTTATAGGGGGTCAAGAGACCCAGTACTTC
CASSFIGGQETQYF
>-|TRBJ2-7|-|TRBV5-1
TGCGCCAGCAGCATTGGATACCAGGGGAAGGATTACGAGCAGTACTTC
CASSIGYQGKDYEQYF
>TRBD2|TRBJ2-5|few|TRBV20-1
TGCAGTGCTCCTAAGGGAAGCGGGAGCACCCAAGAGACCCAGTACTTC
CSAPKGSGSTQETQYF
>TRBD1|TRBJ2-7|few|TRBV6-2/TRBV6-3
TGTGCCAGCGCTCCGGGGACAGCTCCCTACGAGCAGTACTTC
CASAPGTAPYEQYF
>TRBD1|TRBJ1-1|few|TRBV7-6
TGTGCCAGCACGAAAGAGAGCAGGGGGACTGAAGCTTTCTTT
CASTKESRGTEAFF
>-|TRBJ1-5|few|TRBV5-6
TGTGCCAGCAGCTTGCCGAATCAGCCCCAGCATTTT
CASSLPNQPQHF
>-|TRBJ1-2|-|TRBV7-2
TGTGCCAGCAGGCTCACCCTTAACTATGGCTACACCTTC
CASRLTLNYGYTF
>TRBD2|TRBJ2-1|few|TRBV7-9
TGTGCCAGCAGCGCTAGCGGGGCGAGGTACAATGAGCAGTTCTTC
CASSASGARYNEQFF
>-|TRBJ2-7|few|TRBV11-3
TGTGCCAGCAGCTTAGAGGCGGCAGGGGTCTACGAGCAGTACTTC
CASSLEAAGVYEQYF
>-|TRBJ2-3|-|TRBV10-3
TGTGCCATCAGGGACCAAGGCCGCGCAGATACGCAGTATTTT
CAIRDQGRADTQYF
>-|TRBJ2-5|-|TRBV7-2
TGTGCCAGCAGCTCCACGGTTATTTTCGGGACGGCCGAAAGGGGGACCCAGTACTTC
CASSSTVIFGTAERGTQYF
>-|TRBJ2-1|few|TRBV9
TGTGCCAGCAGAGCTACGACAGGAAATGAGCAGTTCTTC
CASRATTGNEQFF
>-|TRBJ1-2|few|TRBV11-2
TGTGCCAGCAGCCTCAGGGAAAACTATGGCTACACCTTC
CASSLRENYGYTF
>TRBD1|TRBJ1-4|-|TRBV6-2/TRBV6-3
TGTGCCAGCAGTCCTGCCGGGTTCGGGGACAGAGATAATGAAAAACTGTTTTTT
CASSPAGFGDRDNEKLFF
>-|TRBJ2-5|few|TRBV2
TGTGCCAGCAGTGATTGGGCTTTAGAGACCCAGTACTTC
CASSDWALETQYF
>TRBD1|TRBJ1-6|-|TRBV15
TGTGCCACCAGCATGGACAGGGTTTCACCCCTCCACTTT
CATSMDRVSPLHF
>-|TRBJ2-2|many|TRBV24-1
TGTGCCACCAGTGATGGCAGAGAACACCGGGAGCTGTTTTTT
CATSDGREHRELFF